This T cell receptor beta chain was found in a study of blood T cell repertoires in COVID-19. At the level of the study: Researchers got acute and convalescent COVID-19 samples from the United States, Italy and Spain. In each case, the material was cDNA or gDNA derived from T cells, B-cell-depleted T cells, or PBMCs.

CDR3 length: 14 residues. The J segment lost 10 bases and the V segment lost 6 bases, leaving 4 bases of the junction unmatched. Germline V gives CDR1 SGHTA, CDR2 FQGNSA. Authors' analysis steps: Reference gene primer amplification gave nucleated cell count estimates. This table comes from immunoSEQ multiplex PCR, and its TCRdb copy is limited to in-frame clones, with some not included. V, J and clone size reflect that table, while D and trimming were determined from the DNA. Found here are tens of thousands of clones, around 92% of them singletons; the top ten hold 7% to 9%. The V call is TRBV7-2, the J call TRBJ1-6; TRBD1 aligns across 12 bases. The TCR sequence derives from a man at least 80 years old with active or convalescent COVID-19. Sample: peripheral blood. This CDR3 reads CASRGQGANSPLHF. The CDR3 coding sequence is TGTGCCAGCAGGGGACAGGGGGCGAACTCACCCCTCCACTTT.